These 12 T cell receptor beta chains originate from one sample sequenced in a study of blood T cell repertoires in COVID-19. Method: immunoSEQ multiplex PCR; TCRdb's copy keeps in-frame clones and lacks some. In the table there are about 210,000 clones, about four fifths of which are singletons. Sequencing input: PBMCs or T cells enriched from blood (not recorded which). Receptor source: a woman aged 45-65 years with acute COVID-19.

The V call is TRBV5-1, the J call TRBJ2-7; 12 bases line up with TRBD2. The V and J ends lost 3 bases and 2 bases, in that order; junction bases with no gene match: 6. The CDR3 is 16 amino acids. In germline, CDR1 is SGHRS, CDR2 YFSETQ. The CDR3 bases are TGCGCCAGCAGCTCGCGGACTAGCGGGAAAGCCTACGAGCAGTACTTC. Its protein product is CASSSRTSGKAYEQYF.

The CDR3 here is CASSSPGGNVYEQYF. The CDR3 DNA reads TGTGCCAGCAGTTCCCCGGGGGGTAACGTCTACGAGCAGTACTTC. V usage is TRBV28 and J usage is TRBJ2-7, with 7 bases identical to TRBD2. CDR1 is MDHEN and CDR2 is SYDVKM in the germline V gene. The CDR3 extends over 15 amino acids. J lost 3 bases, V lost 4 bases, and 9 bases had no gene match.

This clone was found once. The gene calls are TRBV4-1 and TRBJ1-4; D is ambiguous. Per germline, CDR1 MGHRA and CDR2 YSYEKL. The CDR3 is 14 residues long. V dropped 2 bases and J dropped 0 bases, with 4 bases sitting between them. The CDR3 bases are TGCGCCAGCAGCCAAATTACAACTAATGAAAAACTGTTTTTT. Encoded protein: CASSQITTNEKLFF.

The chain combines TRBV5-8 with TRBJ1-5; TRBD1 matches 11 bases. Per germline, CDR1 SGHTS and CDR2 YDEGEE. CDR3 size: 18 residues. V lost 0 bases and J lost 6; bases outside the gene matches: 11. The CDR3 loop is CASSLDQGQGARVQPQHF. The CDR3 DNA follows: TGTGCCAGCAGCTTGGACCAAGGACAGGGGGCGCGAGTTCAGCCCCAGCATTTT.

The genes are TRBV28 and TRBJ1-6; D is unclear. V shed 3 bases and J shed 13 bases, with 19 bases lying between them. The CDR3 extends over 15 amino acids. CDR1 and CDR2 (germline): MDHEN, SYDVKM. CDR3 loop: CASSFQPVEFRPLHF. The CDR3 DNA reads TGTGCCAGCAGTTTTCAGCCCGTGGAATTCAGGCCCCTCCACTTT.

This chain joins TRBV7-2 and TRBJ1-2, with D possibly being TRBD1 (6 bases). Trimming took 8 bases from V and 2 from J, leaving 9 bases between them. Germline CDR1 is SGHTA and CDR2 is FQGNSA. The CDR3 is made up of 12 amino acids. The CDR3 DNA follows: TGTGCCAGCCAACAGGGCAACTATGGCTACACCTTC. It encodes CASQQGNYGYTF.

The chain recombines TRBV27 with TRBJ1-6, with 7 bases lining up with TRBD1. This CDR3 has 14 amino acids. The V segment lost 9 bases and the J segment 7 bases; nucleotides outside the gene matches: 9. Germline assignment: CDR1 MNHEY and CDR2 SMNVEV (reference sequence). CDR3 sequence reads: CASKTGNENSPLHF. CDR3 bases: TGTGCCAGTAAGACAGGGAATGAGAATTCACCCCTCCACTTT.

Only one count was recorded for this clone. The V gene is TRBV7-6, the J gene TRBJ1-2; D uncertain. This CDR3 has 17 residues. Trimming removed 0 bases from V and 2 bases from J, with 16 bases in between. Germline CDR1 and CDR2: SGHVS and FNYEAQ. CDR3 sequence (DNA): TGTGCCAGCAGCTTAGCCGGCAGTAAAGGAGGGAACTATGGCTACACCTTC. This translates into CASSLAGSKGGNYGYTF.

The chain uses TRBV7-8 and TRBJ1-1; D perhaps matches TRBD1 (6 bases). There are 15 residues in the CDR3. V lost 0 bases, J lost 1 base, and 9 bases lay in between. Germline lookup yields CDR1 SGHVS and CDR2 FQNEAQ. The CDR3 nucleotides read TGTGCCAGCAGCTTAGCGGGGACAACGAACACTGAAGCTTTCTTT. This codes for CASSLAGTTNTEAFF.

The chain is built from TRBV12-1 and TRBJ2-3; the table's D gene call, TRBD2, was not cross checked with the DNA. TRBV12-1 is a documented pseudogene. The CDR3 spans 14 residues. The CDR3, as DNA: TGTGCCAGCAGCAGGACTAGCGGCGGAGATACGCAGTATTTT. Encoded protein: CASSRTSGGDTQYF.

This clone appeared a single time. The V gene is TRBV24-1, the J gene TRBJ1-1, with TRBD1 matching 9 bases. This CDR3 comprises 14 residues. The germline V gene has CDR1 KGHDR and CDR2 SFDVKD. J gave up 5 bases and V 3 bases, and 3 bases lay outside the gene matches. DNA for the CDR3: TGTGCCACCAGTGATCCCGGGACAGGGACTGAAGCTTTCTTT. This sequence encodes CATSDPGTGTEAFF.

The chain links TRBV19 to TRBJ2-3; no reliable D call. The V and J ends lost 6 bases and 1 base respectively, with 5 bases between them. The CDR3 length is 12 residues. Germline V gives CDR1 LNHDA, CDR2 SQIVND (reference sequence). CDR3 in amino acids: CASSLRTDTQYF. DNA for the CDR3: TGTGCCAGTAGCCTTCGCACAGATACGCAGTATTTT. Drawing the rest from reference TRBV19 and TRBJ2-3, the complete variable domain is DGGITQSPKYLFRKEGQNVTLSCEQNLNHDAMYWYRQDPGQGLRLIYYSQIVNDFQKGDIAEGYSVSREKKESFPLTVTSAQKNPTAFYLCASSLRTDTQYFGPGTRLTVL.